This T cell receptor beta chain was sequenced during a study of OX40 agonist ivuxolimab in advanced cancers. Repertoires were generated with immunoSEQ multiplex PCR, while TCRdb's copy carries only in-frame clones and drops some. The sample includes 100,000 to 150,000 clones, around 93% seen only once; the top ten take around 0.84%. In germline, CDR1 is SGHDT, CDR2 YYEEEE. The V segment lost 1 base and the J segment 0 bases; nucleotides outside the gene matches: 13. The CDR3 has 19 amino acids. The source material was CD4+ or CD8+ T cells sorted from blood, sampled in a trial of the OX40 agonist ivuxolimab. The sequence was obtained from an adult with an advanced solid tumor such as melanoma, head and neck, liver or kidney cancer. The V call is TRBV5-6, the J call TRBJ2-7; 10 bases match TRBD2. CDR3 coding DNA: TGTGCCAGCAGCTTGTTCAGGGCTAGCGGGAGTCGGAGCTCCTACGAGCAGTACTTC. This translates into CASSLFRASGSRSSYEQYF.